The text below deals with one TCR beta chain. Its antigen is not known. The data belong to a study of cytomegalovirus exposure and HLA in healthy donors. Across the study: As an earlier analysis found, around 170 million T cells yielded fewer than 130 million unique TCR beta sequences. Overall study results and limits: Immune exposure information comprised only CMV serostatus. For TCR beta chains, V- and J-gene trimming was later linked to a missense DCLRE1C variant. For most TCR beta V segments, an earlier analysis put the productive rate at about 90% or about 30% of the time.

A multiplex PCR was run with 60 Vbeta primers and 13 Jbeta primers. Clones were read by immunoSEQ multiplex PCR, and TCRdb kept only the in-frame ones, dropping some. The repertoire holds under 250,000 clones, with over 80% as singletons. From germline, CDR1 is KGHSH and CDR2 LQKENI. CDR3 length equals 14 residues. V shed 3 bases, J shed 8 bases, and the junction held 5 bases outside the gene matches. The sample consisted of PBMCs. The V and J genes are TRBV18 and TRBJ1-4, with 8 bases matching TRBD1. This receptor was obtained from a woman aged 45-65 years in good health and CMV-seropositive. In DNA, the CDR3 is TGTGCCAGCTCACCGACAGGGGATAGGGAAAAACTGTTTTTT. Its protein is CASSPTGDREKLFF.